The T cell receptor beta chain under discussion was sequenced for a study of PD-L1 blockade in urothelial cancer. Study at large: In terms of prior chemotherapy, patients had received 0 to 3 regimens.

Produced via immunoSEQ multiplex PCR; TCRdb's table is partial and in-frame only. This table has some 84,000 clones, about 85% appearing once. This CDR3 region has 16 residues. Germline V gene sequence: CDR1 SGHTA, CDR2 FQGNSA. The ends were cut back, 4 bases at V and 4 bases at J, with 19 bases in the middle. J is TRBJ2-5 and V is TRBV7-2; possible D gene TRBD2, 7 bases. This receptor was taken from a woman between 70 and 85 years old with urothelial cancer. This sample comprised PBMCs, obtained around atezolizumab (anti-PD-L1) treatment. CDR3 bases: TGTGCCAGCAGCTCTGGGGGGGCAGGAACGGGAGAGACCCAGTACTTC. Translating gives CASSSGGAGTGETQYF.